A selection of T cell receptor beta chains follows, all from one sample in a study of Tregs in tolerant kidney transplant recipients. Sequenced by immunoSEQ multiplex PCR; TCRdb stores in-frame clones only, minus some. The table records fewer than 70,000 clones, around 83% of them present only once. Input material: CD4+ T cells from blood. The receptors come from a human donor in good health. The CDR3 runs from the conserved cysteine through the conserved F or W. A D gene is named only where the DNA matches it firmly. Clone size appears in some rows only: once, few, many, or a class for an expanded clone.

J gene | V gene | D gene | clone size | CDR3 DNA | CDR3 protein
TRBJ1-5 | TRBV28 | TRBD1 | few | TGTGCCAGCCAAACAGGGGGCATCAATCAGCCCCAGCATTTT | CASQTGGINQPQHF
TRBJ1-5 | TRBV4-1 | TRBD1 | many | TGCGCCAGCAGCCAAAGGGGGCAGGGTCAGCCCCAGCATTTT | CASSQRGQGQPQHF
TRBJ1-6 | TRBV9 | TRBD1 | once | TGTGCCAGCAGCGTGACAGGGAGGAATTCACCCCTCCACTTT | CASSVTGRNSPLHF
TRBJ2-3 | TRBV18 | . | . | TGTGCCAGCTCCCCAACCCGGGGTCTGACTAGCACAGATACGCAGTATTTT | CASSPTRGLTSTDTQYF
TRBJ1-2 | TRBV5-6 | . | . | TGTGCCAGCAGCTTGGCGCAGGCTAATGGCTACACCTTC | CASSLAQANGYTF
TRBJ1-2 | TRBV6-1 | . | . | TGTGCCAGCAGTGAAGCGCTGAGTCAGGGGTATGGCTACACCTTC | CASSEALSQGYGYTF
TRBJ2-3 | TRBV16 | . | . | TGTGCCAGCCGACGGACAGTCACAGATACGCAGTATTTT | CASRRTVTDTQYF
TRBJ1-5 | TRBV30 | . | . | TGTGCCTGGAGTGTAGGGGGGGGTCAGCCCCAGCATTTT | CAWSVGGGQPQHF
TRBJ2-3 | TRBV7-3 | . | . | TGTGCCAGCAGCTTAATCGGGTCCACTGATCCGCAGTATTTT | CASSLIGSTDPQYF
TRBJ2-1 | TRBV2 | TRBD2 | . | TGTGCCAGCAGTCCGGGACTAGTATACAATGAGCAGTTCTTC | CASSPGLVYNEQFF
TRBJ1-2 | TRBV7-3 | . | . | TGTGCCAGCAGCTTAACTCCCGGGACCGCGAATGGCTACACCTTC | CASSLTPGTANGYTF
TRBJ1-4 | TRBV4-1 | TRBD1 | . | TGCGCCAGCAGCCAGAGAAGGGACAGGGTCAATGAAAAACTGTTTTTT | CASSQRRDRVNEKLFF
TRBJ2-3 | TRBV30 | TRBD1 | . | TGTGCCTGGAGTGCCGGGACAGGGTGGACAGATACGCAGTATTTT | CAWSAGTGWTDTQYF
TRBJ1-1 | TRBV29-1 | TRBD1 | . | TGCAGCGTTGCCAGGGGGGCTAGCACTGAAGCTTTCTTT | CSVARGASTEAFF
TRBJ2-1 | TRBV11-2 | TRBD1 | . | TGTGCCAGCAGCACGCTCAGGGGGCCCTACAATGAGCAGTTCTTC | CASSTLRGPYNEQFF
TRBJ1-2 | TRBV14 | . | once | TGTGCCAGCAGCCACGTAGGAATCTATGGCTACACCTTC | CASSHVGIYGYTF
TRBJ2-3 | TRBV5-1 | . | . | TGCGCCAGCAGCTTGGTCGGCACAGATACGCAGTATTTT | CASSLVGTDTQYF
TRBJ1-4 | TRBV13 | . | . | TGTGCCAGCAGCTCGCGGCTGATGGCATCTAATGAAAAACTGTTTTTT | CASSSRLMASNEKLFF
TRBJ2-2 | TRBV19 | TRBD1 | . | TGTGCCAGTAGATCGGACAGGGGGAACACCGGGGAGCTGTTTTTT | CASRSDRGNTGELFF
TRBJ2-1 | TRBV7-3 | TRBD2 | once | TGTGCCAGCAGCCCGTCGGGAGGAGCGGGAGGTCGTGAGCAGTTCTTC | CASSPSGGAGGREQFF
TRBJ1-1 | TRBV11-3 | . | . | TGTGCCAGCAGCTTAGGGCCAGTTGGGACTGAAGCTTTCTTT | CASSLGPVGTEAFF
TRBJ2-6 | TRBV11-3 | . | . | TGTGCCAGCAGCTACCGCTCTGGGGCCAACGTCCTGACTTTC | CASSYRSGANVLTF
TRBJ1-4 | TRBV2 | . | . | TGTGCCAGCAGTCTGGAGGGACATGGCTCTAAATTACTGTTTTTT | CASSLEGHGSKLLFF
TRBJ2-3 | TRBV4-1 | . | once | TGCGCCAGCAGCCAAGATAGCGGACTAAGGGCAGATACGCAGTATTTT | CASSQDSGLRADTQYF
TRBJ2-7 | TRBV6-5 | . | . | TGTGCCAGCAGTTACTCCGGCAACGACTACGAGCAGTACTTC | CASSYSGNDYEQYF
TRBJ1-5 | TRBV19 | TRBD1 | . | TGTGCCAGTAACGGACCGGGGACAGGTCTGAGCAATCAGCCCCAGCATTTT | CASNGPGTGLSNQPQHF
TRBJ2-5 | TRBV5-1 | TRBD1 | once | TGCGCCAGCGACAGGGGGGACAGGGGGTCATCAGAGACCCAGTACTTC | CASDRGDRGSSETQYF
TRBJ2-1 | TRBV15 | TRBD2 | . | TGTGCCACCAGCAGAGTGTATCCGGGACTAGCTGTATATGAGCAGTTCTTC | CATSRVYPGLAVYEQFF
TRBJ2-3 | TRBV2 | TRBD2 | few | TGTGCCAGCAGTGCGGCGGGACTAGAGGCAGATACGCAGTATTTT | CASSAAGLEADTQYF
TRBJ2-5 | TRBV7-6 | . | . | TGTGCCAGCAGCTTACGGCCAGAATTGGCAGGGGTCCAAGAGACCCAGTACTTC | CASSLRPELAGVQETQYF
TRBJ2-7 | TRBV7-6 | TRBD2 | . | TGTGCCAGCAGCTTAGGCACAGCCTGGACTAGCGGGATGCGGGAGCAGTACTTC | CASSLGTAWTSGMREQYF
TRBJ2-5 | TRBV7-2 | TRBD1 | . | TGTGCCAGCAGCTTCGTCCCACCCACAGGGGGCTGGGAGACCCAGTACTTC | CASSFVPPTGGWETQYF
TRBJ2-2 | TRBV5-1 | TRBD1 | . | TGCGCCAGCAGCCCCGGACAGGGGTCGAGGACCGGGGAGCTGTTTTTT | CASSPGQGSRTGELFF
TRBJ1-1 | TRBV5-1 | . | . | TGCGCCAGCAGCTTTCAAGCGAACACTGAAGCTTTCTTT | CASSFQANTEAFF
TRBJ1-3 | TRBV30 | . | . | TGTGCCTGGAGTGTCCTTCACGGAAACACCATATATTTT | CAWSVLHGNTIYF
TRBJ2-3 | TRBV9 | . | once | TGTGCCAGCAGCCCTCGGAGGGCCGCAGATACGCAGTATTTT | CASSPRRAADTQYF
TRBJ2-3 | TRBV18 | TRBD1 | . | TGTGCCAGCTCGGGGACAGACACTTATACGCAGTATTTT | CASSGTDTYTQYF
TRBJ2-5 | TRBV6-6 | . | . | TGTGCCAGCAGTTACTCGATGGAGACCCAGTACTTC | CASSYSMETQYF
TRBJ2-5 | TRBV10-3 | . | . | TGTGCCATCAGCTCTGGGTTCGGGACCCAGTACTTC | CAISSGFGTQYF
TRBJ2-3 | TRBV6-1 | . | . | TGTGCCAGTAGGGGATCCGGTACGCAGTATTTT | CASRGSGTQYF
TRBJ2-7 | TRBV18 | . | . | TGTGCCAGCCACGGGACTCCCCGAGAGCAGTACTTC | CASHGTPREQYF
TRBJ2-3 | TRBV4-1 | TRBD2 | . | TGCGCCAGCAGCCAACCCCGGACTAGCCCCACAGATACGCAGTATTTT | CASSQPRTSPTDTQYF
TRBJ1-3 | TRBV9 | . | . | TGTGCCAGCAGCGTAGGAGGCATTGGAAACACCATATATTTT | CASSVGGIGNTIYF
TRBJ2-1 | TRBV6-5 | . | . | TGTGCCAGCTCGAAGACGCCACAAAATGAGCAGTTCTTC | CASSKTPQNEQFF
TRBJ1-1 | TRBV18 | TRBD1 | few | TGTGCCAGCTCACGGGAACAGGGGCTCATGAACACTGAAGCTTTCTTT | CASSREQGLMNTEAFF